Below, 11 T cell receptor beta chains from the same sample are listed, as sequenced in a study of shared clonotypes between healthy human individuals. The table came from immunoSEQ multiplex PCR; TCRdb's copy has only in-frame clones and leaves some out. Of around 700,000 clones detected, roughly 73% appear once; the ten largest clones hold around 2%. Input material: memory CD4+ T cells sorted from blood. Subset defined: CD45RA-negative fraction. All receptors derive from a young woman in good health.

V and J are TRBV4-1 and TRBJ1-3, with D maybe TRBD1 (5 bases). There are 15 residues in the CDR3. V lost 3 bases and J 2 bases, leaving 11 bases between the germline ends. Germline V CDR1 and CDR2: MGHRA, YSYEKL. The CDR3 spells CASSHPGTAGNTIYF. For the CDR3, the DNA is TGCGCCAGCAGCCACCCGGGGACGGCTGGAAACACCATATATTTT.

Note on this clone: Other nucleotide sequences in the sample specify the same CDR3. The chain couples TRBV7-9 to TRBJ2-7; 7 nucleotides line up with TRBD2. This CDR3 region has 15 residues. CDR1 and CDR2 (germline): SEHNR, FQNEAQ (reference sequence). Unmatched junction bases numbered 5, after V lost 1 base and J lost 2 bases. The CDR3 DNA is TGTGCCAGCAGCTTAGGTCTAGCGGCAACCTACGAGCAGTACTTC. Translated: CASSLGLAATYEQYF.

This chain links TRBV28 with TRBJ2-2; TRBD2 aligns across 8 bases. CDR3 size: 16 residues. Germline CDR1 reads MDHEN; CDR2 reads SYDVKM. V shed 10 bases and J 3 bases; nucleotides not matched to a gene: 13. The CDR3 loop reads CATESPTSGDTGELFF. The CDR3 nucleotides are TGTGCCACCGAGTCTCCAACTAGCGGAGACACCGGGGAGCTGTTTTTT.

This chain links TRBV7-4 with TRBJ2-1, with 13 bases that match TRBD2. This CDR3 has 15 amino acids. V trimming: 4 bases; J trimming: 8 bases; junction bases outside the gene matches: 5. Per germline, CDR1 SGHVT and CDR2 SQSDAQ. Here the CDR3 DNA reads TGTGCCAGCAGCTCATTCGGACTAGCGGGAGATGAGCAGTTCTTC. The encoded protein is CASSSFGLAGDEQFF.

The CDR3: CASSRGTGTEAFF. CDR3 nucleotides: TGTGCCAGCTCACGGGGGACAGGGACTGAAGCTTTCTTT. V usage is TRBV18 and J usage is TRBJ1-1; 9 positions agree with TRBD1. CDR3 length: 13 amino acids. J lost 5 bases, V lost 4 bases, and 2 bases had no gene match. The germline V gene has CDR1 KGHSH and CDR2 LQKENI. Looking up the rest from reference TRBV18 and TRBJ1-1 gives the full variable domain: NAGVMQNPRHLVRRRGQEARLRCSPMKGHSHVYWYRQLPEEGLKFMVYLQKENIIDESGMPKERFSAEFPKEGPSILRIQQVVRGDSAAYFCASSRGTGTEAFFGQGTRLTVV.

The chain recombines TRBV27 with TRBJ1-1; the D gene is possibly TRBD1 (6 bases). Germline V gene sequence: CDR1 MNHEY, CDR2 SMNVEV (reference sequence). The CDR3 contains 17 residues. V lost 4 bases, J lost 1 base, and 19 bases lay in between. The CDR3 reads CASSSLFSGVRNTEAFF. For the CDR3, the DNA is TGTGCCAGCAGTTCATTATTCTCAGGGGTTCGGAACACTGAAGCTTTCTTT.

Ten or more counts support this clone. CDR3 amino acids: CASSLGKASNTEAFF. The CDR3 nucleotides read TGCGCCAGCAGCTTGGGAAAAGCCTCGAACACTGAAGCTTTCTTT. The gene calls are TRBV5-1 and TRBJ1-1; the D is unclear. The CDR3 covers 15 residues. CDR1 and CDR2 (germline): SGHRS, YFSETQ. V lost 0 bases, J lost 1 base, and 10 bases lay in between.

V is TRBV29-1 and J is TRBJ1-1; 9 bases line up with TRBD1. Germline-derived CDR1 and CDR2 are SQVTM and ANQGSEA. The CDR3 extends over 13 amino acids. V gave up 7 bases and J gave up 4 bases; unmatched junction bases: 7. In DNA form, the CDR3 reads TGCAGCGCTTACAGGGGGCAGGGCACTGAAGCTTTCTTT. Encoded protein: CSAYRGQGTEAFF.

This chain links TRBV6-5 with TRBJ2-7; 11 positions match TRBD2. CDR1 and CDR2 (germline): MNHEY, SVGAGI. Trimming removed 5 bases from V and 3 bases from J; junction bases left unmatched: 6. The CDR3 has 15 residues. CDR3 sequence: CASSPRLAGYYEQYF. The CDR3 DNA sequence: TGTGCCAGCAGTCCAAGACTAGCGGGATACTACGAGCAGTACTTC.

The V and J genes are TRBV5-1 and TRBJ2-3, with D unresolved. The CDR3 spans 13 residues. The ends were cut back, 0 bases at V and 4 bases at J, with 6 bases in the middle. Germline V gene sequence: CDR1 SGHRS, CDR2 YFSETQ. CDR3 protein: CASSLGGPDTQYF. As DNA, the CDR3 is TGCGCCAGCAGCTTGGGTGGCCCAGATACGCAGTATTTT. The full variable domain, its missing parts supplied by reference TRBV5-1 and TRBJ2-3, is KAGVTQTPRYLIKTRGQQVTLSCSPISGHRSVSWYQQTPGQGLQFLFEYFSETQRNKGNFPGRFSGRQFSNSRSEMNVSTLELGDSALYLCASSLGGPDTQYFGPGTRLTVL.

The CDR3 sequence: CASSSGTSGHEQYF. The CDR3 DNA reads TGCGCCAGCAGCTCCGGGACTAGTGGCCACGAGCAGTACTTC. The chain is built from TRBV5-1 and TRBJ2-7; TRBD2 matches 8 bases. CDR1 is SGHRS and CDR2 is YFSETQ in the germline V gene. Trimming removed 3 bases from V and 5 bases from J; junction bases left unmatched: 7. This CDR3 has 14 amino acids.